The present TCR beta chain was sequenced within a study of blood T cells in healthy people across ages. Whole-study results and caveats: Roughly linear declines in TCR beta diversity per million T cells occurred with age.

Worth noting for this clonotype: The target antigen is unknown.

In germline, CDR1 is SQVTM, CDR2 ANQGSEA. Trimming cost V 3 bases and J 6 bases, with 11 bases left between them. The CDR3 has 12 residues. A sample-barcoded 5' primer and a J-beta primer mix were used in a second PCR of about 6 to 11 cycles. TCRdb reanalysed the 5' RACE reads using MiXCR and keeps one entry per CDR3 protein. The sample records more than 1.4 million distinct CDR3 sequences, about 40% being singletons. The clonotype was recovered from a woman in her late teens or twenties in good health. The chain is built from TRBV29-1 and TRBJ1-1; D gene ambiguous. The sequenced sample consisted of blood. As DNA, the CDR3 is TGCAGCGTTGAGAGTGAGAGCGCTGAAGCTTTCTTT. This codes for CSVESESAEAFF.